Below, 11 T cell receptor beta chains from the same sample are listed, as sequenced in a study of CD8+ T cells in alopecia areata. Sequencing templates came from extracted RNA that was reverse transcribed into cDNA. The assay was immunoSEQ multiplex PCR, and TCRdb's table has in-frame clones only and misses some. The data contain 150,000 to 200,000 clones, about three fifths of them singletons. The treatment denotes: oral pan-JAK inhibitor, 5-10 mg twice daily. This sample comprised CD4+ T cells sorted from blood, obtained at approximately week 49, from a patient treated with tofacitinib. The receptor source for this set is a human donor with alopecia areata.

This clone was seen only once. The chain couples TRBV27 to TRBJ2-1; D remains ambiguous. V shed 6 bases and J shed 4 bases, with 7 bases lying between them. Per the germline V gene, CDR1 is MNHEY and CDR2 is SMNVEV (reference sequence). There are 12 residues in the CDR3. CDR3 protein: CASRSWYNEQFF. CDR3 DNA: TGTGCCAGCAGGTCTTGGTACAATGAGCAGTTCTTC.

This chain uses TRBV29-1 with TRBJ2-5, with 8 nucleotides matching TRBD1. After removal of 6 bases from V and 11 bases from J, the junction contained 11 bases not matched to a gene. The germline V gene encodes CDR1 SQVTM and CDR2 ANQGSEA. The CDR3 sequence is 12 residues long. The CDR3 DNA sequence: TGCAGCGTCGACCGGCCCGACAGGGGACAGTACTTC. The encoded protein is CSVDRPDRGQYF.

V usage is TRBV7-3 and J usage is TRBJ2-5; D possibly matches TRBD1 or TRBD2 (5 bases each). The CDR3 covers 15 residues. Germline loops: CDR1 SGHTA, CDR2 FQGTGA. Trimming pared 5 bases from V and 7 bases from J, leaving 20 bases between. The CDR3 coding sequence is TGTGCCAGCAGCCCCAGTCTAGCCCAGGGTGGGACCCAGTACTTC. Translating it yields CASSPSLAQGGTQYF.

The chain carries TRBV5-1 and TRBJ1-5, with D perhaps TRBD1 (5 bases). The CDR3 spans 15 residues. Trimming stripped 4 bases from V and 2 bases from J, with 13 bases between. Germline CDR1 is SGHRS and CDR2 is YFSETQ. The CDR3 coding sequence is TGCGCCAGCAGCCTGGGGGGTTCCGGCAATCAGCCCCAGCATTTT. Protein: CASSLGGSGNQPQHF.

This clone appeared once. The rearrangement links TRBV18 to TRBJ2-7, with TRBD2 as a possible D gene (6 bases). Trimming stripped 1 base from V and 6 bases from J, with 25 bases between. Germline CDR1 reads KGHSH; CDR2 reads LQKENI. This CDR3 contains 18 residues. CDR3 DNA: TGTGCCAGCTCACCACTGAGGATGGAGGGGCCCGCTGGACCCGAGCAGTACTTC. Translated: CASSPLRMEGPAGPEQYF.

The J gene is TRBJ2-1, the V gene TRBV27; D is unresolved. The ends were cut back, 6 bases at V and 4 bases at J, with 4 bases in the middle. The CDR3 loop spans 11 amino acids. From germline, CDR1 is MNHEY and CDR2 SMNVEV (reference sequence). CDR3 DNA: TGTGCCAGCAGCCGATACAATGAGCAGTTCTTC. It specifies CASSRYNEQFF.

As to this clone: Other DNA sequences in this sample translate to the same CDR3. The chain employs TRBV29-1 and TRBJ1-1; D gene unclear. V lost 5 bases and J lost 3, with 10 bases in between. Per the germline V gene, CDR1 is SQVTM and CDR2 is ANQGSEA. This CDR3 spans 12 amino acids. CDR3 residues: CSVSRVDTEAFF. The CDR3, as DNA: TGCAGCGTTTCCCGGGTGGACACTGAAGCTTTCTTT.

This chain connects TRBV29-1 to TRBJ1-2, with TRBD1 matching 7 bases. Germline loops: CDR1 SQVTM, CDR2 ANQGSEA. Losses at the gene ends were 5 bases for V and 4 bases for J; bases not matched to a gene: 7. CDR3 size: 13 residues. The CDR3 DNA sequence: TGCAGCGTTTGGGACAGAGAGTTCTATGGCTACACCTTC. Protein product: CSVWDREFYGYTF.

This clone was seen a handful of times. V usage is TRBV6-1 and J usage is TRBJ1-5; 7 bases line up with TRBD1. The trim removed 4 bases at V and 5 bases at J, leaving 2 bases unmatched. This CDR3 contains 13 residues. Germline values: CDR1 MNHNS, CDR2 SASEGT. The CDR3 bases are TGTGCCAGCAGTGCTCAGGGGGATCAGCCCCAGCATTTT. Encoded protein: CASSAQGDQPQHF.

This chain connects TRBV7-2 to TRBJ2-7; unclear D gene. The CDR3 consists of 13 residues. V gave up 1 base and J gave up 6 bases, with 10 bases separating them. Germline values: CDR1 SGHTA, CDR2 FQGNSA. The CDR3 region is CASSLGSVVEQYF. In DNA, the CDR3 is TGTGCCAGCAGCTTAGGTTCTGTCGTCGAGCAGTACTTC. Complete variable domain (other parts from reference TRBV7-2 and TRBJ2-7): GAGVSQSPSNKVTEKGKDVELRCDPISGHTALYWYRQSLGQGLEFLIYFQGNSAPDKSGLPSDRFSAERTGGSVSTLTIQRTQQEDSAVYLCASSLGSVVEQYFGPGTRLTVT.

In regard to this clone: Other DNA sequences in the same sample also yield this CDR3. The rearrangement uses TRBV29-1 and TRBJ2-2, with 11 bases fitting TRBD1. V shed 4 bases and J 7 bases; nucleotides not matched to a gene: 5. The germline gives CDR1 SQVTM, CDR2 ANQGSEA. There are 14 residues in the CDR3. The CDR3 spells CSVGTGGAGGELFF. The CDR3, as DNA: TGCAGCGTTGGGACAGGGGGCGCCGGCGGGGAGCTGTTTTTT.